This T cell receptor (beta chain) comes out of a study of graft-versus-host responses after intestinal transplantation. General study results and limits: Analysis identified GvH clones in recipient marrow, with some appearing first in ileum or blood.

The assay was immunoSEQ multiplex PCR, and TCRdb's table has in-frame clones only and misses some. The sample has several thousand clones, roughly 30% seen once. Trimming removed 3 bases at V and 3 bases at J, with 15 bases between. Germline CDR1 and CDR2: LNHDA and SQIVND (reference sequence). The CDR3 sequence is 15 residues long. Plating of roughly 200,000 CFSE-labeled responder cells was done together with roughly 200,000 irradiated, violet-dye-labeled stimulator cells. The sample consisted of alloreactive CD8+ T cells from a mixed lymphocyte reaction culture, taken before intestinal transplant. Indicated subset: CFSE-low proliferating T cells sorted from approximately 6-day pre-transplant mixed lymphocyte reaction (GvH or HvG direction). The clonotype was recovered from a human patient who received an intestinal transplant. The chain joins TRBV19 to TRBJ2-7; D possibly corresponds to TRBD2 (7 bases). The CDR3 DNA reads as TGTGCCAGTAGTATTACAGGGACTATGGACTACGAGCAGTACTTC. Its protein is CASSITGTMDYEQYF. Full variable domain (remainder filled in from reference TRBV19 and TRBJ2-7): DGGITQSPKYLFRKEGQNVTLSCEQNLNHDAMYWYRQDPGQGLRLIYYSQIVNDFQKGDIAEGYSVSREKKESFPLTVTSAQKNPTAFYLCASSITGTMDYEQYFGPGTRLTVT.